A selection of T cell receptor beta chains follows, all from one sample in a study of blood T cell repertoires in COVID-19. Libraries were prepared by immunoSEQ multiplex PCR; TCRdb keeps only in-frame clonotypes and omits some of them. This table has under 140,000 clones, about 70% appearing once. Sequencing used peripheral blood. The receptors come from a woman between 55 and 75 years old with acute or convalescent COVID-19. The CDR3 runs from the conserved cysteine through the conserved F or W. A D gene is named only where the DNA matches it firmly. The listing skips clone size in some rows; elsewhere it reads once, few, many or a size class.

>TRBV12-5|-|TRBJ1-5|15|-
TGTGCTAGTGCCAGGGATCGAAGGCCCAATCAGCCCCAGCATTTT
CASARDRRPNQPQHF
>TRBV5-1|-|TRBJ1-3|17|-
TGCGCCAGCAGCTTGGGTCCAGGGTTTAACTCTGGAAACACCATATATTTT
CASSLGPGFNSGNTIYF
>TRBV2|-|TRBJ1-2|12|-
TGTGCCAGCAGTGACACTAGCTATGGCTACACCTTC
CASSDTSYGYTF
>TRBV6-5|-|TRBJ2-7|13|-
TGTGCCAGCAGTTACTTGGGACTGTACGAGCAGTACTTC
CASSYLGLYEQYF
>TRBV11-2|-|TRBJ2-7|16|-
TGTGCCAGCAGCCAGGGAGGGGGGGCCCCGTCCTACGAGCAGTACTTC
CASSQGGGAPSYEQYF
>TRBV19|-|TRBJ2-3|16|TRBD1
TGTGCCAGTAGTAGGTGGGGGACAGCAGACACAGATACGCAGTATTTT
CASSRWGTADTDTQYF
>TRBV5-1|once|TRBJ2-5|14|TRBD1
TGCGCCAGCAGCTTTCAGGGGGCAAGGGAGACCCAGTACTTC
CASSFQGARETQYF
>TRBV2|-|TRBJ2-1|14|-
TGTGCCAGCAATTTTGTGGGCAGGGGAAATGAGCAGTTCTTC
CASNFVGRGNEQFF
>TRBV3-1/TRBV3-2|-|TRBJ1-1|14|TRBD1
TGTGCCAGCAGCCTGACAGGGTCGACCACTGAAGCTTTCTTT
CASSLTGSTTEAFF
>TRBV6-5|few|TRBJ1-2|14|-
TGTGCCAGCAGTTACAGGGGGATCGGCTATGGCTACACCTTC
CASSYRGIGYGYTF
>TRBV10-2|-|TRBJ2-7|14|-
TGCGCCAGCAGTGAGGTGAGACTTGCCTACGAGCAGTACTTC
CASSEVRLAYEQYF
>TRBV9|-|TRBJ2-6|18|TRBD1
TGTGCCAGCAGCTTAAGAAGGGACAGCTTCTCTGGGGCCAACGTCCTGACTTTC
CASSLRRDSFSGANVLTF
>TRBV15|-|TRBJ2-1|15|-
TGTGCCACCAGCAGAGATCCGGGAACAACTAATGAGCAGTTCTTC
CATSRDPGTTNEQFF
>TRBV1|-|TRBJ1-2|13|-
TGCACCAGGAGACAGAAACACAATGATGGCTACACCTTC
CTRRQKHNDGYTF
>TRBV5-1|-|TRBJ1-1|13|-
TGCGCCAGCAGACGGGGACAGAACACTGAAGCTTTCTTT
CASRRGQNTEAFF
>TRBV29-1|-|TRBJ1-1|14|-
TGCAGCGTGGCCCCCTTGGCATGGAACACTGAAGCTTTCTTT
CSVAPLAWNTEAFF
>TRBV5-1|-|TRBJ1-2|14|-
TGCGCCAGCAGCTTGGGTGGACAGAGCTATGGCTACACCTTC
CASSLGGQSYGYTF
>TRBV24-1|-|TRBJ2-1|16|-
TGTGCCACCAGTGATTTGTCCGGGAGCTCCTACAATGAGCAGTTCTTC
CATSDLSGSSYNEQFF
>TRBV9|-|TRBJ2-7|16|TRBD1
TGTGCCAGCAGCCCGGACCGGGACAGATTTTCCCACGAGCAGTACTTC
CASSPDRDRFSHEQYF
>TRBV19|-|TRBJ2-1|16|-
TGTGCCAGTAGTATAGGTCGGGGGAGCTCCTACAATGAGCAGTTCTTC
CASSIGRGSSYNEQFF
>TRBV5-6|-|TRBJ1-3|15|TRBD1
TGTGCCAGCAGGGTACAGGGGGGCCCTGGAAACACCATATATTTT
CASRVQGGPGNTIYF
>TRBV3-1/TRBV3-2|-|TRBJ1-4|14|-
TGTGCCAGCAGCCAAGAAAGCGGGCAAAGCCAACTGTTTTTT
CASSQESGQSQLFF
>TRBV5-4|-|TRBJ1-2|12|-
TGTGCCAGCAGCTTGGACAGAGATCGCTACACCTTC
CASSLDRDRYTF
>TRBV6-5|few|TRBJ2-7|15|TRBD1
TGTGCCAGCAGCAAGACCGGGACAGTCGATCGTCGGCAGTACTTC
CASSKTGTVDRRQYF
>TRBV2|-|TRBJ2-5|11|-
TGTGCCAGCAGTGACCCAGTGACCCAGTACTTC
CASSDPVTQYF
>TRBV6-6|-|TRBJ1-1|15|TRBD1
TGTGCCAGCAGTTACTCTGGGACAGGGAACACTGAAGCTTTCTTT
CASSYSGTGNTEAFF
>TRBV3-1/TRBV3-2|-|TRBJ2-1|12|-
TGTGCCAGCAGCCCCCTGAATGGCGAGCAGTTCTTC
CASSPLNGEQFF